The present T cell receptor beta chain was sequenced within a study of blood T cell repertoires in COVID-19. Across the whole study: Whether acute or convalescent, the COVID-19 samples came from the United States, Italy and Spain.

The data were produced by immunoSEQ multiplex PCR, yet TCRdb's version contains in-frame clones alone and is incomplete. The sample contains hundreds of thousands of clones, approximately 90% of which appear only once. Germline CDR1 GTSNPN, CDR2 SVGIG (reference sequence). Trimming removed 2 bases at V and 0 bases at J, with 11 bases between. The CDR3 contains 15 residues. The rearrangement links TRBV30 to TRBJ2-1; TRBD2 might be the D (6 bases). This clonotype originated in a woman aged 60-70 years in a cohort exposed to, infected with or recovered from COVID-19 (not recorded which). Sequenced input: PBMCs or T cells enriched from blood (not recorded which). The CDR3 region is CAWSPGLSSYNEQFF. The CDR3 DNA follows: TGTGCCTGGAGTCCGGGACTCTCCTCCTACAATGAGCAGTTCTTC.